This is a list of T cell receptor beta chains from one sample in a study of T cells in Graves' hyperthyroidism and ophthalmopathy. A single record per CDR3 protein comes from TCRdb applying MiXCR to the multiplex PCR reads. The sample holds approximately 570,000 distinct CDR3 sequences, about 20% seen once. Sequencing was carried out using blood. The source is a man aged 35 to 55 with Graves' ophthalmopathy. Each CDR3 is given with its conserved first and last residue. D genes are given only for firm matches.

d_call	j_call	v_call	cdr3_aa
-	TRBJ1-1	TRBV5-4	CASSLEEGRNTEAFF
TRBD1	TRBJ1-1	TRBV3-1	CASSLAGTVEAFF
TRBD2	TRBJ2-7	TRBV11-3	CASSQAHAGLAGSLPISYEQYF
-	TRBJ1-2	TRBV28	CASSSRTLDYGYTF
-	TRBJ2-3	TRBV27	CASNPGMWSDTQYF
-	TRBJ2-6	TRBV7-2	CASSLGRANVLTF
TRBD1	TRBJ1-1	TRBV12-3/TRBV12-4	CAGSGQGEAEAFF
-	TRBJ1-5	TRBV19	CASKKGGAGSSYQPQHF
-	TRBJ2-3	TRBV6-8	CASRGLADNDSTDTQYF
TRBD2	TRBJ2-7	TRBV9	CASSVSSGATYEQYF
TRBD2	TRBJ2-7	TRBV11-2	CASSLDATSGSLYEQYF
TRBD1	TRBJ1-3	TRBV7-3	CASSPNHRGRRSGNTIYF
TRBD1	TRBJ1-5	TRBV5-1	CASSPWTGSNQPQHF
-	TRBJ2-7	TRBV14	CASSPFEWVGSGEQYF
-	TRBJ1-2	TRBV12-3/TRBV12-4	CASSGQTNYGYTF
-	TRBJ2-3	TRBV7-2	CASSRGDNLPSTDTQYF
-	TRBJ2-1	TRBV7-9	CASSRSKGEQFF
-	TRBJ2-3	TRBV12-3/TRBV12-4	CASSFRDTDTQYF
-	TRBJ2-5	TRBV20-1	CSARIFQGWQETQYF
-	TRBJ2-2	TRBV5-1	CASSGRQGGTGELFF
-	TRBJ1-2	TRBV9	CASTYGYGGYTF
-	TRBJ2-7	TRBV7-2	CASRTRMGEQYF
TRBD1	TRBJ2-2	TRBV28	CASSSPPPGGAGELFF
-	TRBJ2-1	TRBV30	CAWSEGHGQFF
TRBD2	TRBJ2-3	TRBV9	CASSAVSGGTDTQYF
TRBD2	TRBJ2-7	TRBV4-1	CASSNLGGPAPYEQYF
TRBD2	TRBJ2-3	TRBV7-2	CASSLTSGGSDTQYF
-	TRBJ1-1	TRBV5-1	CASSLVGGNLNTEAFF
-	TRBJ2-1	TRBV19	CASKEGRAGKGYNEQFF
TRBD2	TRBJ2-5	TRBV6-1	CASSRRGGRGSETQYF
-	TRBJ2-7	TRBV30	CAWGDTYYEQYF
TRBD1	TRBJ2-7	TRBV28	CASRPPGTGDYEQYF
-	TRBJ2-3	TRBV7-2	CASSPNRATSTDTQYF
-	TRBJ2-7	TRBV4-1	CASSPGTGTDEQYF
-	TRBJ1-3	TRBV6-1	CASSGRGIGNTIYF
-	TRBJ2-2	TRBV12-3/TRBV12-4	CASSPSPGAHGELFF
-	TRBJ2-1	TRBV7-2	CASSPRPRDSDNEQFF
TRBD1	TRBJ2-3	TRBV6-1	CASRRQGAETQYF
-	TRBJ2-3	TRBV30	CAWSVKGTDTQYF
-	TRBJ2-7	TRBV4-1	CASSPGDEQYF
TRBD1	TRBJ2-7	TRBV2	CASRPGTGPSSYEQYF
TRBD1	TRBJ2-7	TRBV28	CASEPLGDRGYEQYF
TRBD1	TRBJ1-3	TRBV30	CACLDRGSGNTIYF
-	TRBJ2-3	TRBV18	CASSPIPPSSTDTQYF
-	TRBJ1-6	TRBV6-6	CASSYEVRGSSYNSPLHF
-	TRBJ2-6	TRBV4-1	CASSHRGGEGISGANVLTF
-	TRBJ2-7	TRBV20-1	CSARANAGEQYF
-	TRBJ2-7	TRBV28	CASRLGGAEYDYEQYF
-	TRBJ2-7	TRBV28	CASCDSYEQYF
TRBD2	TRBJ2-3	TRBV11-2	CASGYPPTGTSGIDTQYF
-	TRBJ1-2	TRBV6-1	CASREAGNYGYTF
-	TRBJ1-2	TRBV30	CAWSPGDYGYTF
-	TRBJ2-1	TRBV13	CASSRTRDGYNEQFF
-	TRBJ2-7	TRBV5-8	CASSFRSPASRSYEQYF
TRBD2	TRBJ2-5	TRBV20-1	CSATLAAETQYF
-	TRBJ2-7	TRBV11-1	CASSSRTDREQYF
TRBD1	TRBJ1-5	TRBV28	CATTPRGRNQPQHF
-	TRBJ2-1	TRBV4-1	CASSMEPAYNEQFF
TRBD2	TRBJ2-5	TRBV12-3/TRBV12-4	CASSLGSLGTIQETQYF
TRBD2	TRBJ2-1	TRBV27	CASSIPGTSGAEQFF